What follows is one T cell receptor (beta chain) and its context. The source of the sample is a study of immune evolution from preneoplasia to lung adenocarcinoma. Produced via immunoSEQ multiplex PCR; TCRdb's table is partial and in-frame only. The sample lists 3,500 to 4,500 clones, roughly 79% occurring once. Between the trimmed V and J ends, which lost 5 bases and 3 bases, there was a span of 8 bases. Germline lookup yields CDR1 SGHDT and CDR2 YYEEEE. The CDR3 spans 12 residues. The sequenced sample was FFPE adjacent normal lung tissue. The genes are TRBV5-6 and TRBJ1-2; tentative D call: TRBD1 (5 bases). This TCR derives from a person aged 65-85 years with lung adenocarcinoma. The CDR3 region has the DNA TGTGCCAGCAGTCCGGGGGACTATGGCTACACCTTC. It encodes CASSPGDYGYTF.